These 16 T cell receptor beta chains were all obtained from the same sample, sequenced in a study of PD-L1 blockade in urothelial cancer. Clones were read by immunoSEQ multiplex PCR, and TCRdb kept only the in-frame ones, dropping some. The sample lists about 40,000 clones; around 80% were seen once. The sample here was PBMCs, taken around atezolizumab (anti-PD-L1) treatment. All receptors derive from a man aged 55 to 70 with urothelial cancer.

V and J are TRBV28 and TRBJ1-2; D is unresolved. The germline V and J ends were trimmed by 2 bases and 7 bases, with 11 bases remaining between them. Germline loops: CDR1 MDHEN, CDR2 SYDVKM. CDR3 length equals 13 residues. The CDR3 sequence: CASSLVNQVGYTF. The CDR3 region has the DNA TGTGCCAGCAGTTTAGTTAATCAGGTTGGCTACACCTTC.

This chain joins TRBV9 and TRBJ2-7, with 9 bases fitting TRBD1. This CDR3 spans 15 amino acids. Germline CDR1 reads SGDLS; CDR2 reads YYNGEE. The junction had 4 bases not matched to a gene; V was cut back by 3 bases and J by 0 bases. DNA for the CDR3: TGTGCCAGCAGCGCTGACAGGGGGTACTCCTACGAGCAGTACTTC. Translated, it gives CASSADRGYSYEQYF.

The rearrangement joins TRBV5-8 to TRBJ2-6; D unclear. Germline values: CDR1 SGHTS, CDR2 YDEGEE. V was clipped by 6 bases and J by 2 bases, with 18 bases between them. CDR3 length: 17 amino acids. The CDR3 DNA reads as TGTGCCAGCAACCTTGCTCCACCAGGTGCTGGGGCCAACGTCCTGACTTTC. Its protein is CASNLAPPGAGANVLTF.

The V and J genes are TRBV11-2 and TRBJ1-4, with 9 nucleotides matching TRBD1. This CDR3 has 14 residues. V dropped 5 bases and J dropped 6; count of bases not matched to a gene: 4. Germline V lookup: CDR1 SGHAT, CDR2 FQNNGV. The CDR3 reads CASSRQGGYEKLFF. As DNA, the CDR3 is TGTGCCAGCAGCAGACAGGGGGGATATGAAAAACTGTTTTTT.

This chain uses TRBV6-5 with TRBJ1-5; D ambiguous. The germline CDR1 and CDR2 sequences are MNHEY and SVGAGI. This CDR3 region has 13 residues. Trimming removed 6 bases from V and 9 bases from J, with 15 bases in between. The CDR3 sequence is CASRGGEAMPQHF. CDR3 DNA sequence: TGTGCCAGCAGGGGAGGTGAGGCGATGCCCCAGCATTTT.

The chain combines TRBV27 with TRBJ2-3; 7 bases fit TRBD1. J lost 0 bases, V lost 6 bases, and 9 bases had no gene match. The CDR3 totals 16 residues. The germline V gene encodes CDR1 MNHEY and CDR2 SMNVEV (reference sequence). The CDR3 sequence: CASSRGQAVSTDTQYF. CDR3 bases: TGTGCCAGCAGCCGAGGACAGGCAGTAAGCACAGATACGCAGTATTTT.

The rearrangement links TRBV28 to TRBJ1-1, with TRBD1 as a possible D gene (5 bases). Trimming took 5 bases from V and 11 from J, leaving 15 bases between them. Germline V gives CDR1 MDHEN, CDR2 SYDVKM. CDR3 length: 12 residues. Written as DNA, the CDR3 is TGTGCCAGCAGTCTCGGGACTCCTGGGGCTTTCTTT. This gives the protein CASSLGTPGAFF.

The chain links TRBV14 to TRBJ2-5, with a possible D match to TRBD2 (6 bases). The germline V gene encodes CDR1 SGHDN and CDR2 FVKESK. The CDR3 sequence is 15 residues long. Trimming stripped 1 base from V and 7 bases from J, with 16 bases between. The CDR3 DNA sequence: TGTGCCAGCAGCCAAGTCTTATCGGGGGTAGGGACCCAGTACTTC. It yields the protein CASSQVLSGVGTQYF.

The V call is TRBV6-5, the J call TRBJ2-2, with 9 nucleotides matching TRBD1. The CDR3 sequence is 15 residues long. Losses at the gene ends were 6 bases for V and 5 bases for J; bases not matched to a gene: 7. Germline-derived CDR1 and CDR2 are MNHEY and SVGAGI. The CDR3 region is CASRPTGGRTGELFF. The CDR3 region has the DNA TGTGCCAGCAGGCCGACAGGGGGGAGAACCGGGGAGCTGTTTTTT.

The V gene is TRBV6-5, the J gene TRBJ1-4; D is unresolved. The CDR3 runs to 12 residues. Trimming took off 7 bases at V and 5 bases at J, with 8 bases between the two ends. Germline CDR1 is MNHEY and CDR2 is SVGAGI. CDR3 residues: CASKTINEKLFF. The DNA of the CDR3 is TGTGCCAGCAAGACAATAAATGAAAAACTGTTTTTT.

This sequence joins TRBV10-3 and TRBJ2-7; possible D gene TRBD1, 6 bases. This CDR3 contains 15 residues. Looked up from germline, CDR1 is ENHRY and CDR2 is SYGVKD. V dropped 6 bases and J dropped 0 bases, with 15 bases sitting between them. The CDR3 loop reads CAISREGTSSYEQYF. CDR3 sequence (DNA): TGTGCCATCAGCCGAGAGGGGACAAGCTCCTACGAGCAGTACTTC.

The gene calls are TRBV7-9 and TRBJ2-3, with 10 bases fitting TRBD2. Germline V gives CDR1 SEHNR, CDR2 FQNEAQ (reference sequence). V trimming: 5 bases; J trimming: 4 bases; junction bases outside the gene matches: 6. The CDR3 length is 15 residues. The CDR3 DNA is TGTGCCAGCAGCCAGGGACTAGCGCTGGCAGATACGCAGTATTTT. Protein sequence: CASSQGLALADTQYF.

The J gene is TRBJ1-1, the V gene TRBV18, with 7 nucleotides matching TRBD1. The length of the CDR3 is 14 residues. Germline V gene data show CDR1 as KGHSH and CDR2 as LQKENI. V shed 7 bases and J 3 bases; nucleotides not matched to a gene: 8. Here the CDR3 reads CASLRMTGHTEAFF. CDR3 DNA sequence: TGTGCCAGCTTACGTATGACAGGGCACACTGAAGCTTTCTTT.

The chain has TRBV6-1 and TRBJ2-3, with D possibly being TRBD1 (6 bases). Germline V CDR1 and CDR2: MNHNS, SASEGT. V was clipped by 1 base and J by 2 bases, with 13 bases between them. The CDR3 covers 16 residues. CDR3 residues: CASSEVGAGVTDTQYF. CDR3 nucleotides: TGTGCCAGCAGTGAAGTGGGGGCAGGGGTCACAGATACGCAGTATTTT.

This clone occurred a few times. This chain joins TRBV4-1 and TRBJ1-2; 7 bases fit TRBD1. CDR3 size: 15 residues. The germline V gene has CDR1 MGHRA and CDR2 YSYEKL. V trimming: 4 bases; J trimming: 4 bases; junction bases outside the gene matches: 9. This chain's CDR3 is CASSLFGQEGYGYTF. The CDR3 DNA follows: TGCGCCAGCAGCCTTTTCGGACAGGAGGGCTATGGCTACACCTTC.

V usage is TRBV19 and J usage is TRBJ1-5; 8 nucleotides match TRBD1. V gave up 8 bases and J gave up 6 bases; unmatched junction bases: 9. CDR1 and CDR2 from the germline V gene are LNHDA and SQIVND (reference sequence). The CDR3 is 14 amino acids. The CDR3 spells CASLSRGLGQPQHF. CDR3 nucleotides: TGTGCCAGTCTATCCAGGGGGCTAGGTCAGCCCCAGCATTTT.